This entry lists 29 T cell receptor beta chains sequenced from one sample in a study of OX40 agonist ivuxolimab in advanced cancers. Measured with immunoSEQ multiplex PCR; TCRdb has only the in-frame clones, and not every one. In the table there are about 98,000 clones, approximately 93% of which are singletons. The source was CD4+ or CD8+ T cells sorted from blood, collected in a trial of the OX40 agonist ivuxolimab. Receptors were obtained from an adult with an advanced solid tumor such as melanoma, head and neck, liver or kidney cancer.

The chain couples TRBV29-1 to TRBJ1-5; 9 nucleotides line up with TRBD1. Losses at the gene ends were 4 bases for V and 2 bases for J; bases not matched to a gene: 9. The CDR3 is 16 residues long. Per germline, CDR1 SQVTM and CDR2 ANQGSEA. The CDR3, as DNA: TGCAGCGTTGGCCGCAACAGGGGGCAGGGCAATCAGCCCCAGCATTTT. This codes for CSVGRNRGQGNQPQHF.

The rearrangement uses TRBV28 and TRBJ2-1; a possible D gene is TRBD2 (5 bases). Germline V gene lookup returns CDR1 MDHEN and CDR2 SYDVKM. The ends were cut back, 3 bases at V and 4 bases at J, with 16 bases in the middle. CDR3 length: 16 residues. CDR3 in amino acids: CASSFLGAELYNEQFF. In DNA form, the CDR3 reads TGTGCCAGCAGTTTTTTAGGAGCGGAGCTATACAATGAGCAGTTCTTC.

The chain combines TRBV10-3 with TRBJ1-5, with D tentatively TRBD1 (6 bases). The CDR3 has 14 residues. Trimming stripped 2 bases from V and 7 bases from J, with 12 bases between. CDR1 ENHRY and CDR2 SYGVKD come from the germline V gene. CDR3 sequence (DNA): TGTGCCATCAGTGAGGGGGGGGGCCGGCAGCCCCAGCATTTT. It encodes CAISEGGGRQPQHF.

This clone was found once. The chain employs TRBV7-8 and TRBJ2-6; D is unresolved. This CDR3 region has 12 residues. Trimming cost V 4 bases and J 2 bases, with 0 bases left between them. CDR1 is SGHVS, CDR2 FQNEAQ, per germline. DNA for the CDR3: TGTGCCAGCAGCTCTGGGGCCAACGTCCTGACTTTC. It translates to CASSSGANVLTF. The variable domain in full, completed from reference TRBV7-8 and TRBJ2-6, reads GAGVSQSPRYKVAKRGQDVALRCDPISGHVSLFWYQQALGQGPEFLTYFQNEAQLDKSGLPSDRFFAERPEGSVSTLKIQRTQQEDSAVYLCASSSGANVLTFGAGSRLTVL.

This chain joins TRBV28 and TRBJ1-1, with a tentative D call TRBD1 (6 bases). The V end was cut by 1 base, the J end by 3 bases, with 9 bases between. Germline V gene sequence: CDR1 MDHEN, CDR2 SYDVKM. This CDR3 is 14 amino acids long. The DNA for the CDR3 is TGTGCCAGCAGTTTATCCGGGGGCTACACTGAAGCTTTCTTT. Translated, it gives CASSLSGGYTEAFF. The variable domain in full, with the rest retrieved from reference TRBV28 and TRBJ1-1, is DVKVTQSSRYLVKRTGEKVFLECVQDMDHENMFWYRQDPGLGLRLIYFSYDVKMKEKGDIPEGYSVSREKKERFSLILESASTNQTSMYLCASSLSGGYTEAFFGQGTRLTVV.

This chain connects TRBV30 to TRBJ2-5; 8 nucleotides line up with TRBD2. J lost 5 bases, V lost 3 bases, and 14 bases had no gene match. Per the germline V gene, CDR1 is GTSNPN and CDR2 is SVGIG (reference sequence). The CDR3 totals 16 residues. The DNA for the CDR3 is TGTGCCTGGAGCAGGCAAACGGGACTAGTGGATGAGACCCAGTACTTC. Its translation is CAWSRQTGLVDETQYF.

The J gene is TRBJ1-2, the V gene TRBV6-5, with D unresolved. The V gene lost 0 bases and the J gene lost 9 bases, with 14 bases spanning the gap. The CDR3 runs 14 residues. Germline CDR1 and CDR2: MNHEY and SVGAGI. In DNA, the CDR3 is TGTGCCAGCAGTTACTCGGTTGACCCCTTCCGCTACACCTTC. Translated: CASSYSVDPFRYTF.

The chain joins TRBV27 to TRBJ2-3; 10 bases are shared with TRBD2. CDR3 size: 15 residues. V dropped 6 bases and J dropped 2; count of bases not matched to a gene: 5. Germline V gene data show CDR1 as MNHEY and CDR2 as SMNVEV (reference sequence). CDR3 sequence: CASRRAGGLTDTQYF. In DNA, the CDR3 is TGTGCCAGCAGAAGAGCGGGGGGGCTCACAGATACGCAGTATTTT.

The chain recombines TRBV5-1 with TRBJ2-3; no clear D gene. Trimming removed 3 bases from V and 4 bases from J, with 9 bases in between. Germline V CDR1 and CDR2: SGHRS, YFSETQ. This CDR3 has 13 amino acids. DNA for the CDR3: TGCGCCAGCAGCTCCGTGAGTTCAGATACGCAGTATTTT. Translating gives CASSSVSSDTQYF.

V gene TRBV7-9 combines with J gene TRBJ1-1, with 7 bases lining up with TRBD1. The V and J ends lost 1 base and 10 bases, in that order; junction bases with no gene match: 9. The CDR3 loop spans 14 amino acids. Per germline, CDR1 SEHNR and CDR2 FQNEAQ (reference sequence). The DNA for the CDR3 is TGTGCCAGCAGCTTAGGTGCGTTAGGGGACAGAGCTTTCTTT. It codes for CASSLGALGDRAFF.

The J gene is TRBJ1-5, the V gene TRBV15; no definite D call. Germline V lookup: CDR1 LNHNV, CDR2 YYDKDF (reference sequence). V shed 2 bases and J shed 3 bases, with 5 bases lying between them. The CDR3 consists of 13 residues. The CDR3 is CATSRQVNQPQHF. The CDR3 coding sequence is TGTGCCACCAGCAGACAGGTCAATCAGCCCCAGCATTTT.

The gene calls are TRBV5-8 and TRBJ2-3; no clear D gene. Germline V lookup: CDR1 SGHTS, CDR2 YDEGEE. V dropped 0 bases and J dropped 0 bases, with 11 bases sitting between them. The CDR3 length is 16 residues. The CDR3 DNA reads TGTGCCAGCAGCTTGGGACGGAAGACTAGCACAGATACGCAGTATTTT. Translating gives CASSLGRKTSTDTQYF.

The chain joins TRBV6-1 to TRBJ1-1, with D perhaps TRBD1 (6 bases). Germline V gene data show CDR1 as MNHNS and CDR2 as SASEGT. V gave up 5 bases and J gave up 4 bases, with 14 bases separating them. The CDR3 spans 14 residues. Written as DNA, the CDR3 is TGTGCCAGCAGTTCAGGGGTGGGGGGCACTGAAGCTTTCTTT. It is translated as CASSSGVGGTEAFF.

Only one count was recorded for this clone. V is TRBV7-2 and J is TRBJ1-5; 9 bases agree with TRBD1. V was clipped by 5 bases and J by 4 bases; unmatched bases: 0. Germline V gene data show CDR1 as SGHTA and CDR2 as FQGNSA. The CDR3 has 13 residues. CDR3 residues: CASSGQGNQPQHF. In DNA form, the CDR3 reads TGTGCCAGCAGCGGACAGGGGAATCAGCCCCAGCATTTT.

A word on this clone: Other nucleotide sequences from this sample produce the same CDR3. This rearrangement joins TRBV12-5 to TRBJ1-1; unclear D gene. V was trimmed by 5 bases and J by 4 bases, leaving 17 bases between them. The germline gives CDR1 LGHNT, CDR2 FRNRAP. The CDR3 spans 15 residues. The CDR3 spells CASGRSRGRGTEAFF. CDR3 bases: TGTGCTAGTGGTCGAAGTAGAGGGCGAGGCACTGAAGCTTTCTTT.

The J gene is TRBJ1-1, the V gene TRBV2; 7 bases line up with TRBD1. Losses at the gene ends were 8 bases for V and 4 bases for J; bases not matched to a gene: 4. The V gene's germline CDR1 is SNHLY and CDR2 FYNNEI. The CDR3 length is 12 residues. CDR3 sequence: CASQQGTTEAFF. The CDR3 DNA sequence: TGTGCCAGCCAACAGGGGACCACTGAAGCTTTCTTT.

The genes are TRBV2 and TRBJ1-1; 7 nucleotides line up with TRBD1. The CDR3 covers 11 residues. Germline CDR1 is SNHLY and CDR2 is FYNNEI. The J segment lost 11 bases and the V segment lost 4 bases, leaving 4 bases of the junction unmatched. The CDR3 nucleotides are TGTGCCAGCAGTGTGACAGGGATCGCTTTCTTT. Residues: CASSVTGIAFF.

The chain uses TRBV2 and TRBJ2-3; tentative D call: TRBD2 (6 bases). The CDR3 spans 12 residues. Germline assignment: CDR1 SNHLY and CDR2 FYNNEI. Trimming took off 7 bases at V and 8 bases at J, with 13 bases between the two ends. The chain's CDR3 is CASILVGGTQYF. CDR3 DNA: TGTGCCAGCATCCTCGTCGGGGGTACGCAGTATTTT.

The chain employs TRBV18 and TRBJ2-4, with D possibly matching TRBD2 (7 bases). This CDR3 contains 16 residues. The V end lost 1 base, the J end lost 3 bases, and 13 bases lay between the germline ends. Germline CDR1 and CDR2: KGHSH and LQKENI. The CDR3 nucleotides are TGTGCCAGCTCACCACTGCAGGGAGGGGGCAAAAACATTCAGTACTTC. Its protein product is CASSPLQGGGKNIQYF.

This chain joins TRBV30 and TRBJ1-1; D is uncertain. The CDR3 runs 13 residues. Germline CDR1 is GTSNPN and CDR2 is SVGIG (reference sequence). The germline V and J ends were trimmed by 3 bases and 3 bases, with 11 bases remaining between them. CDR3 protein: CAWRAEWDTEAFF. The CDR3 nucleotides read TGTGCCTGGAGGGCGGAGTGGGACACTGAAGCTTTCTTT.

The rearrangement links TRBV6-5 to TRBJ2-5, with 9 nucleotides matching TRBD1. The last part of the DNA fits TRBJ2-7 better; the J call may be wrong. This CDR3 has 15 amino acids. Germline CDR1 and CDR2: MNHEY and SVGAGI. The CDR3 spells CAASGQGRNTYEQYF. The CDR3 bases are TGTGCCGCTTCGGGACAGGGCAGGAACACCTACGAGCAGTACTTC.

V usage is TRBV28 and J usage is TRBJ2-6; possible D gene TRBD1, 5 bases. Germline CDR1 is MDHEN and CDR2 is SYDVKM. The germline V and J ends were trimmed by 4 bases and 0 bases, with 13 bases remaining between them. This CDR3 spans 17 amino acids. Here the CDR3 DNA reads TGTGCCAGCAGTTCCGTGTCGACAGCCTCTGGGGCCAACGTCCTGACTTTC. It encodes CASSSVSTASGANVLTF.

V gene TRBV6-1 combines with J gene TRBJ2-5; TRBD1 is a possible D gene (5 bases). CDR3 length: 12 residues. The germline CDR1 and CDR2 sequences are MNHNS and SASEGT. Trimming left V 3 bases short and J 5 bases short, with 7 bases between. The chain's CDR3 is CASSEGRETQYF. The CDR3, as DNA: TGTGCCAGCAGTGAGGGGCGGGAGACCCAGTACTTC.

The CDR3 sequence: CASSFSDDQAGGQLDEQFF. In nucleotides, the CDR3 is TGTGCCAGCAGCTTCTCCGACGATCAAGCGGGGGGCCAATTAGATGAGCAGTTCTTC. This chain joins TRBV7-3 and TRBJ2-1; 9 bases are shared with TRBD2. There are 19 residues in the CDR3. The germline CDR1 and CDR2 sequences are SGHTA and FQGTGA. The V segment lost 3 bases and the J segment 8 bases; nucleotides outside the gene matches: 20.

The chain joins TRBV6-1 to TRBJ2-7; D is perhaps TRBD2 (5 bases). Trimming left V 5 bases short and J 2 bases short, with 13 bases between. CDR1 MNHNS and CDR2 SASEGT come from the germline V gene. The CDR3 runs to 14 residues. In DNA, the CDR3 is TGTGCCAGCAGTAAAATCGACTATACCTACGAGCAGTACTTC. Translating it yields CASSKIDYTYEQYF.

The genes are TRBV30 and TRBJ2-2; D not resolved. V lost 1 base, J lost 4 bases, and 7 bases lay in between. CDR1 and CDR2 (germline): GTSNPN, SVGIG (reference sequence). CDR3 length: 13 amino acids. In nucleotides, the CDR3 is TGTGCCTGGAGTGGAGTTATCACCGGGGAGCTGTTTTTT. The encoded protein is CAWSGVITGELFF. The whole variable domain, filled in from reference TRBV30 and TRBJ2-2, reads SQTIHQWPATLVQPVGSPLSLECTVEGTSNPNLYWYRQAAGRGLQLLFYSVGIGQISSEVPQNLSASRPQDRQFILSSKKLLLSDSGFYLCAWSGVITGELFFGEGSRLTVL.

This chain connects TRBV27 to TRBJ1-4; possibly TRBD1 for D (6 bases). V lost 3 bases and J lost 7, with 12 bases in between. Germline CDR1 MNHEY, CDR2 SMNVEV (reference sequence). This CDR3 has 14 residues. The CDR3 region is CASSFSTGSEKLFF. The CDR3 DNA reads as TGTGCCAGCAGTTTTTCGACAGGTAGTGAAAAACTGTTTTTT.

This chain links TRBV6-1 with TRBJ2-5, with D maybe TRBD2 (6 bases). Germline V gene lookup returns CDR1 MNHNS and CDR2 SASEGT. The CDR3 is 14 residues long. V was shortened by 8 bases and J by 5 bases, with 18 bases between the two germline ends. CDR3 bases: TGTGCCAGCCTGTCAACTAGCTTGGAGGAGACCCAGTACTTC. Its protein product is CASLSTSLEETQYF.

The chain recombines TRBV6-1 with TRBJ1-5, with D unresolved. V shed 2 bases and J shed 7 bases, with 21 bases lying between them. This CDR3 has 17 amino acids. Germline assignment: CDR1 MNHNS and CDR2 SASEGT. The CDR3 loop reads CASSEWVRAMIRQPQHF. The CDR3, as DNA: TGTGCCAGCAGTGAATGGGTGAGGGCGATGATAAGACAGCCCCAGCATTTT.